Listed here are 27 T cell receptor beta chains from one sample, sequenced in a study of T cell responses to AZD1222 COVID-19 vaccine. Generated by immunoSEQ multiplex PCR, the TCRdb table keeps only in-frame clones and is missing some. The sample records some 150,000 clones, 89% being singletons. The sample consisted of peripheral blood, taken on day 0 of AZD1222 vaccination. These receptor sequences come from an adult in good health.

CDR3 loop: CATSRDRGNEQYF. The CDR3 DNA reads as TGTGCCACCAGCAGGGACAGGGGGAACGAGCAGTACTTC. V is TRBV15 and J is TRBJ2-7, with 10 bases that match TRBD1. The CDR3 consists of 13 residues. Looked up from germline, CDR1 is LNHNV and CDR2 is YYDKDF (reference sequence). J was trimmed by 5 bases and V by 3 bases; bases with no gene match: 1. Looking up the rest from reference TRBV15 and TRBJ2-7 gives the full variable domain: DAMVIQNPRYQVTQFGKPVTLSCSQTLNHNVMYWYQQKSSQAPKLLFHYYDKDFNNEADTPDNFQSRRPNTSFCFLDIRSPGLGDTAMYLCATSRDRGNEQYFGPGTRLTVT.

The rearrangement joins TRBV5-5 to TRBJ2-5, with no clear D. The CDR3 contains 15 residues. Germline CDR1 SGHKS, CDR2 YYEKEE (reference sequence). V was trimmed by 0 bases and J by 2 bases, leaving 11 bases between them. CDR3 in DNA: TGTGCCAGCAGCTTGGCCGGCACGGTACAAGAGACCCAGTACTTC. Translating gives CASSLAGTVQETQYF.

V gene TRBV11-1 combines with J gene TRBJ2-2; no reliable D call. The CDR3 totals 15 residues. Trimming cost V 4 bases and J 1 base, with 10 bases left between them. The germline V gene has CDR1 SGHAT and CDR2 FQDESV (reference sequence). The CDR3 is CASSSRPGNTGELFF. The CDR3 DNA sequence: TGTGCCAGCAGCTCCCGCCCGGGGAACACCGGGGAGCTGTTTTTT. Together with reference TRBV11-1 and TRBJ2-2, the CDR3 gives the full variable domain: EAEVAQSPRYKITEKSQAVAFWCDPISGHATLYWYRQILGQGPELLVQFQDESVVDDSQLPKDRFSAERLKGVDSTLKIQPAELGDSAMYLCASSSRPGNTGELFFGEGSRLTVL.

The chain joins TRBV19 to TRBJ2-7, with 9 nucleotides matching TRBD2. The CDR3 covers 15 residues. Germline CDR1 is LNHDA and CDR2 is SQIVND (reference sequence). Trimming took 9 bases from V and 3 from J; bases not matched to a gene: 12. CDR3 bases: TGTGCCAGCTCTCCAAATAGCGGGGGTTTCTACGAGCAGTACTTC. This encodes CASSPNSGGFYEQYF. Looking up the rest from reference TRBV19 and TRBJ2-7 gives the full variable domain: DGGITQSPKYLFRKEGQNVTLSCEQNLNHDAMYWYRQDPGQGLRLIYYSQIVNDFQKGDIAEGYSVSREKKESFPLTVTSAQKNPTAFYLCASSPNSGGFYEQYFGPGTRLTVT.

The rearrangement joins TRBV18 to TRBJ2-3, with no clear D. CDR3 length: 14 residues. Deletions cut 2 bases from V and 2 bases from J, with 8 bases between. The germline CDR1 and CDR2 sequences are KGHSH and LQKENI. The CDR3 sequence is CASSPGHTTDTQYF. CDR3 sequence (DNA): TGTGCCAGCTCACCAGGGCACACCACAGATACGCAGTATTTT.

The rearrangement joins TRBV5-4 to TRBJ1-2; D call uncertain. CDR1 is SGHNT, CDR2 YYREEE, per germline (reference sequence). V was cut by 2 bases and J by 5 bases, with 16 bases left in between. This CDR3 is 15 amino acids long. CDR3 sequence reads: CASSLEATPKYGYTF. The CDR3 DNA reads TGTGCCAGCAGCTTAGAGGCCACCCCGAAATATGGCTACACCTTC.

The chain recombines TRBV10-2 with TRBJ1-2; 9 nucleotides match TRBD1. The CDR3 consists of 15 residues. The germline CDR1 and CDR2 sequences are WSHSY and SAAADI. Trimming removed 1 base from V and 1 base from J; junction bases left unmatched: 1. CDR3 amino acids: CASSEWDRDNYGYTF. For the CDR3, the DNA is TGCGCCAGCAGTGAGTGGGACAGGGATAACTATGGCTACACCTTC.

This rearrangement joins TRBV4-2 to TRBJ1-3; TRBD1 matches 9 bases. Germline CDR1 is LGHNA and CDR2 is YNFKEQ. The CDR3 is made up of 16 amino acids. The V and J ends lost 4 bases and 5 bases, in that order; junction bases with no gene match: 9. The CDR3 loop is CASSPSPGTGRNTIYF. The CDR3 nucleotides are TGTGCCAGCAGCCCTTCACCCGGGACAGGGAGAAACACCATATATTTT.

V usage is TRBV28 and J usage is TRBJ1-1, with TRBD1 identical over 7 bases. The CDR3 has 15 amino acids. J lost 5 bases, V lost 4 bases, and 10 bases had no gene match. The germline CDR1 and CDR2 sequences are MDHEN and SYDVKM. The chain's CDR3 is CASSSGGSVRTEAFF. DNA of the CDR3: TGTGCCAGCAGTTCAGGGGGGAGCGTACGGACTGAAGCTTTCTTT. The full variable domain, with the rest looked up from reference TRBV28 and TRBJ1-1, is DVKVTQSSRYLVKRTGEKVFLECVQDMDHENMFWYRQDPGLGLRLIYFSYDVKMKEKGDIPEGYSVSREKKERFSLILESASTNQTSMYLCASSSGGSVRTEAFFGQGTRLTVV.

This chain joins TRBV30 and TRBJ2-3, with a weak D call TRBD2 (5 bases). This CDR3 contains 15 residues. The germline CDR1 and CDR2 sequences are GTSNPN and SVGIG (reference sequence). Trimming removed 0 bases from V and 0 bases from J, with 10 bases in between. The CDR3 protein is CAWSVGAASTDTQYF. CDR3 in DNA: TGTGCCTGGAGTGTTGGAGCGGCTAGCACAGATACGCAGTATTTT.

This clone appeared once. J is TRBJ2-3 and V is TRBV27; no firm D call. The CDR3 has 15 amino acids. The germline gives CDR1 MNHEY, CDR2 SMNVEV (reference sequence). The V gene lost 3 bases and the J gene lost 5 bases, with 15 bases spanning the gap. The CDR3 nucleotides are TGTGCCAGCAGTTTCACCCCGACGCCGGTAGATACGCAGTATTTT. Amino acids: CASSFTPTPVDTQYF.

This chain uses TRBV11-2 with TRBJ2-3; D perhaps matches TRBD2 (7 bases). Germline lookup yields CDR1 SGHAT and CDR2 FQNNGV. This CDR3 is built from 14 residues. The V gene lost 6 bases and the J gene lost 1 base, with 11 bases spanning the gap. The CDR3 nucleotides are TGTGCCAGCAGGCACGGGGGGCGCACAGATACGCAGTATTTT. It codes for CASRHGGRTDTQYF.

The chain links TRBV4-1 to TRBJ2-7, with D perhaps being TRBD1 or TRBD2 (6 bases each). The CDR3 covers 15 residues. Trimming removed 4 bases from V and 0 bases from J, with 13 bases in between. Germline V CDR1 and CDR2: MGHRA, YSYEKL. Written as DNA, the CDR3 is TGCGCCAGCAGCCCGGGGGCGCGGATCTCCTACGAGCAGTACTTC. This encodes CASSPGARISYEQYF.

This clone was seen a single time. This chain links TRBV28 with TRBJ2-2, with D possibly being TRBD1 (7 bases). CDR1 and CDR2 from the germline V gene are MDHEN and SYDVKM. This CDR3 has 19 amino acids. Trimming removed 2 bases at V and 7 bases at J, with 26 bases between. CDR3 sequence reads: CASSLPPVVRGVHDGELFF. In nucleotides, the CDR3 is TGTGCCAGCAGTTTACCGCCGGTTGTCAGGGGGGTTCATGACGGGGAGCTGTTTTTT. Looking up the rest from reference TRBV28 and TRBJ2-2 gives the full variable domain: DVKVTQSSRYLVKRTGEKVFLECVQDMDHENMFWYRQDPGLGLRLIYFSYDVKMKEKGDIPEGYSVSREKKERFSLILESASTNQTSMYLCASSLPPVVRGVHDGELFFGEGSRLTVL.

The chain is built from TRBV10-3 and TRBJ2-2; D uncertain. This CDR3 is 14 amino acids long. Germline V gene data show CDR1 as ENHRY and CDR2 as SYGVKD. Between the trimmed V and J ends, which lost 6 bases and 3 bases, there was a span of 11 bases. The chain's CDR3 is CAIRGLVDTGELFF. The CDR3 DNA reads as TGTGCCATCAGAGGGCTAGTGGACACCGGGGAGCTGTTTTTT.

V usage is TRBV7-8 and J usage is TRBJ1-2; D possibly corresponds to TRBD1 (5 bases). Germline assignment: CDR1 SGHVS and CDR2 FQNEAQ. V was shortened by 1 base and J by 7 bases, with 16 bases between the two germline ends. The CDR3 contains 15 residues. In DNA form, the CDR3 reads TGTGCCAGCAGCTTAGAGGGGTGGGGACTGGTTGGCTACACCTTC. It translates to CASSLEGWGLVGYTF.

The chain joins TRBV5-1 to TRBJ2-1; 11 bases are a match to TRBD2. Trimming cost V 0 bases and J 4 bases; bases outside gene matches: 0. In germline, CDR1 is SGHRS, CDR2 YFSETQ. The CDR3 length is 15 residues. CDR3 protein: CASSLGLAGYNEQFF. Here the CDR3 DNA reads TGCGCCAGCAGCTTGGGACTAGCGGGATACAATGAGCAGTTCTTC.

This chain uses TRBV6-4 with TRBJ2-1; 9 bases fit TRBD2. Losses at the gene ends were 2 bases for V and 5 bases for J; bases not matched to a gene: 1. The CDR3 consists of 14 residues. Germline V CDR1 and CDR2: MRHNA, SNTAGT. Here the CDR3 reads CASSDAGGHNEQFF. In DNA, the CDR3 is TGTGCCAGCAGTGACGCGGGGGGGCACAATGAGCAGTTCTTC.

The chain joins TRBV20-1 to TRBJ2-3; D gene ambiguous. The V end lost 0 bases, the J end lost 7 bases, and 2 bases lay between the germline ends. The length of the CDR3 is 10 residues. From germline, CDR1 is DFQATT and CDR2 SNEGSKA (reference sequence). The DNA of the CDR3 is TGCAGTGCTAGAGATTATACGCAGTATTTT. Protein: CSARDYTQYF.

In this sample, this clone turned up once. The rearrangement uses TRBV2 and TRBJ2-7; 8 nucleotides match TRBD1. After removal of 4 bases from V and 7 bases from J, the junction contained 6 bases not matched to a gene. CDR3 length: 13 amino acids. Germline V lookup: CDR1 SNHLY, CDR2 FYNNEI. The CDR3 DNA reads TGTGCCAGCAGTGGGCAGGGGGCTCGTGAGCAGTACTTC. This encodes CASSGQGAREQYF.

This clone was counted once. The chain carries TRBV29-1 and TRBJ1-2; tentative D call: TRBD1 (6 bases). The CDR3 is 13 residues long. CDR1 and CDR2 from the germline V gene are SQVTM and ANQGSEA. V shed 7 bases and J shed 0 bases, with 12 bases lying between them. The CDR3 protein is CSASGAANYGYTF. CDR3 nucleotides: TGCAGCGCCTCAGGGGCAGCTAACTATGGCTACACCTTC. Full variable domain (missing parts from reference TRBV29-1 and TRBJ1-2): SAVISQKPSRDICQRGTSLTIQCQVDSQVTMMFWYRQQPGQSLTLIATANQGSEATYESGFVIDKFPISRPNLTFSTLTVSNMSPEDSSIYLCSASGAANYGYTFGSGTRLTVV.

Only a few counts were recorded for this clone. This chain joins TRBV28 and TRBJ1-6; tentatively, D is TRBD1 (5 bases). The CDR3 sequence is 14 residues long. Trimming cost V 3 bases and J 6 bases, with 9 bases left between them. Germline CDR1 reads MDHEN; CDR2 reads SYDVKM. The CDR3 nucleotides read TGTGCCAGCAGTTTCGGTCAGGGTAATTCACCCCTCCACTTT. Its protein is CASSFGQGNSPLHF.

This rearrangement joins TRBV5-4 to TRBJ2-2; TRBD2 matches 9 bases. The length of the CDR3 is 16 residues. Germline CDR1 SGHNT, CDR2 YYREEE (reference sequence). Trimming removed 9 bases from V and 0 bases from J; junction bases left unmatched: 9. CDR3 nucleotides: TGTGCCACCTCCCCAGCGGGGGGATCGAACACCGGGGAGCTGTTTTTT. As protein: CATSPAGGSNTGELFF.

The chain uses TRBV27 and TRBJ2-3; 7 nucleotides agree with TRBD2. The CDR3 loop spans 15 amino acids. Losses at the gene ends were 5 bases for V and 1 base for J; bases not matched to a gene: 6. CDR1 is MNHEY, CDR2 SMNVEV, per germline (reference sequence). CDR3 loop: CASSLGLEGTDTQYF. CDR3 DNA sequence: TGTGCCAGCAGTCTCGGACTAGAAGGCACAGATACGCAGTATTTT.

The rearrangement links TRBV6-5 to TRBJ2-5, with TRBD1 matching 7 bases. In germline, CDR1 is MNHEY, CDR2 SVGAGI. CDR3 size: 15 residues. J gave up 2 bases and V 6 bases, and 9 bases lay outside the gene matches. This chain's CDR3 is CASSGTEQIQETQYF. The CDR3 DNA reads TGTGCCAGCAGCGGGACAGAACAAATACAAGAGACCCAGTACTTC.

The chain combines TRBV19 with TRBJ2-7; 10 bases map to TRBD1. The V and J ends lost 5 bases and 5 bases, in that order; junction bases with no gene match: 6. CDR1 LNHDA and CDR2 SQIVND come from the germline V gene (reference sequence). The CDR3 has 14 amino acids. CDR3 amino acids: CASSFAGTGDEQYF. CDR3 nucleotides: TGTGCCAGTAGTTTCGCGGGGACAGGGGACGAGCAGTACTTC.

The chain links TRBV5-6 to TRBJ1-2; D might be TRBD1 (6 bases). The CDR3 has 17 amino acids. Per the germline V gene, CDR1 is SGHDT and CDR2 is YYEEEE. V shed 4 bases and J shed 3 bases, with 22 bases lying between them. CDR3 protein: CASSTARSQGLYYGYTF. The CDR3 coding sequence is TGTGCCAGCAGCACTGCGCGTTCACAGGGTCTGTACTATGGCTACACCTTC.